These T cell receptor beta chains were read from a single sample in a study of T-cell reconstitution after alpha-beta-depleted transplantation in children. MiXCR, applied by TCRdb to the PCR reads, yields one record per CDR3 protein. Among about 540,000 distinct CDR3 sequences listed, about a sixth were seen once. The sequencing used PBMCs from the stem cell graft donor, collected from the stem cell graft. The receptors come from a human donor who donated a stem cell graft to a child with acute lymphoblastic leukemia. The CDR3 runs from the conserved cysteine through the conserved F or W. A D gene is named only where the DNA matches it firmly. Part of the rows lack a size; the others show once, few, many or a class for expanded clones.

d_gene	abundance	v_gene	j_gene	CDR3aa	CDR3nt
-	-	TRBV5-1	TRBJ2-3	CASSPEGTYTQYF	TGCGCCAGCAGCCCGGAAGGGACCTACACGCAGTATTTT
TRBD1	few	TRBV7-6	TRBJ2-5	CASSLGAGGRETQYF	TGTGCCAGCAGCTTAGGGGCAGGGGGACGCGAGACCCAGTACTTC
-	few	TRBV14	TRBJ2-7	CASRDTGTYEQYF	TGTGCCAGCAGGGACACGGGGACCTACGAGCAGTACTTC
-	many	TRBV29-1	TRBJ1-1	CSVGVNTEAFF	TGCAGCGTTGGCGTTAACACTGAAGCTTTCTTT
-	-	TRBV12-5	TRBJ1-2	CASGLVGYGYTF	TGTGCTAGTGGTTTGGTCGGTTACGGCTACACCTTC
-	few	TRBV20-1	TRBJ1-5	CSARGWEGNQPQHF	TGCAGTGCTCGCGGATGGGAAGGCAATCAGCCCCAGCATTTT
TRBD2	few	TRBV29-1	TRBJ2-7	CSVEDRGLVGYEQYF	TGCAGCGTTGAAGACAGAGGACTAGTTGGATACGAGCAGTACTTC
-	many	TRBV25-1	TRBJ2-7	CASCPGDAYEQYF	TGTGCCAGTTGCCCAGGGGACGCCTACGAGCAGTACTTC
TRBD1	few	TRBV5-1	TRBJ2-5	CASSLAGQGRETQYF	TGCGCCAGCAGTTTGGCCGGACAGGGCAGGGAGACCCAGTACTTC
TRBD1	-	TRBV7-8	TRBJ2-5	CASSPTGGEETQYF	TGTGCCAGCAGCCCGACAGGGGGCGAGGAGACCCAGTACTTC